A single sample gave rise to the 27 T cell receptor beta chains below, sequenced in a study of shared clonotypes between healthy human individuals. Sequencing was performed with immunoSEQ multiplex PCR; in TCRdb, only in-frame clones are kept and a portion is missing. The repertoire holds about 490,000 clones, 79% seen once, with about an eighth in the top ten. The sequenced sample consisted of PBMCs. The receptors shown here come from a woman aged 40 to 50 in good health. Some clones in this sample may be carry-over from other donors' samples.

This chain joins TRBV5-8 and TRBJ2-7; the match to TRBD2 covers 8 bases. This CDR3 region has 17 residues. Trimming removed 0 bases from V and 3 bases from J; junction bases left unmatched: 11. Per the germline V gene, CDR1 is SGHTS and CDR2 is YDEGEE. The CDR3 spells CASSLVRGSGRYYEQYF. DNA for the CDR3: TGTGCCAGCAGCTTGGTTCGGGGAAGCGGGAGATACTACGAGCAGTACTTC.

V and J are TRBV2 and TRBJ1-1; no clear D. Trimming pared 2 bases from V and 5 bases from J, leaving 9 bases between. This CDR3 has 13 residues. The germline gives CDR1 SNHLY, CDR2 FYNNEI. For the CDR3, the DNA is TGTGCCAGCAGTGAACTTCCGGGAACTGAAGCTTTCTTT. It is translated as CASSELPGTEAFF.

The chain links TRBV7-2 to TRBJ2-7; 7 bases align to TRBD1. Germline CDR1 is SGHTA and CDR2 is FQGNSA. The CDR3 spans 14 residues. Trimming cost V 6 bases and J 0 bases; bases outside gene matches: 5. The CDR3 here is CASSTGQNSYEQYF. CDR3 coding DNA: TGTGCCAGCAGTACGGGACAGAACTCCTACGAGCAGTACTTC.

The J gene is TRBJ2-5, the V gene TRBV6-1; D is unclear. The germline V and J ends were trimmed by 2 bases and 2 bases, with 9 bases remaining between them. The V gene's germline CDR1 is MNHNS and CDR2 SASEGT. The CDR3 is made up of 14 amino acids. CDR3 DNA: TGTGCCAGCAGTGAATGGTCGCAGCAAGAGACCCAGTACTTC. Its protein is CASSEWSQQETQYF.

This chain links TRBV7-9 with TRBJ2-7; a possible D gene is TRBD1 (6 bases). Germline CDR1 SEHNR, CDR2 FQNEAQ (reference sequence). V lost 5 bases and J lost 7, with 15 bases in between. This CDR3 contains 13 residues. The CDR3, as DNA: TGTGCCAGCAGCAACCGGGACACCTTGGAGCAGTACTTC. It yields the protein CASSNRDTLEQYF.

This clone was counted ten times or more. The V call is TRBV25-1, the J call TRBJ2-2; 7 bases match TRBD2. V lost 1 base and J lost 6; bases outside the gene matches: 11. Germline V lookup: CDR1 MGHDK, CDR2 SYGVNS. The CDR3 extends over 17 amino acids. For the CDR3, the DNA is TGTGCCAGCAGTGAATGGGGAGGGATAGGGTTTCCCGGGGAGCTGTTTTTT. Translating it yields CASSEWGGIGFPGELFF.

Note on this clone: Other DNA sequences of this sample code for an identical CDR3. The V and J genes are TRBV11-2 and TRBJ2-3, with D unclear. The CDR3 contains 11 residues. Germline CDR1 reads SGHAT; CDR2 reads FQNNGV. Trimming took 5 bases from V and 6 from J, leaving 6 bases between them. The CDR3 DNA follows: TGTGCCAGCAGCCCAACCGATACGCAGTATTTT. Translation gives CASSPTDTQYF.

The CDR3: CASSFALQGITTEAFF. The DNA for the CDR3 is TGTGCCAGCAGCTTTGCTTTACAGGGTATCACCACTGAAGCTTTCTTT. The chain employs TRBV5-5 and TRBJ1-1; D may be TRBD1 (6 bases). The ends were cut back, 2 bases at V and 4 bases at J, with 18 bases in the middle. CDR1 is SGHKS and CDR2 is YYEKEE in the germline V gene (reference sequence). The CDR3 sequence is 16 residues long.

V gene TRBV11-3 combines with J gene TRBJ2-7, with 7 bases identical to TRBD2. The trim removed 4 bases at V and 4 bases at J, leaving 4 bases unmatched. The CDR3 has 13 amino acids. Germline values: CDR1 SGHNT, CDR2 YENEEA. For the CDR3, the DNA is TGTGCCAGCAGCTGGCAGCGGGGTTACGAGCAGTACTTC. Translating it yields CASSWQRGYEQYF. The full variable domain, rest sourced from reference TRBV11-3 and TRBJ2-7, is EAGVVQSPRYKIIEKKQPVAFWCNPISGHNTLYWYLQNLGQGPELLIRYENEEAVDDSQLPKDRFSAERLKGVDSTLKIQPAELGDSAVYLCASSWQRGYEQYFGPGTRLTVT.

The chain carries TRBV5-1 and TRBJ2-3; no clear D. Germline CDR1 SGHRS, CDR2 YFSETQ. Trimming removed 5 bases at V and 2 bases at J, with 6 bases between. The CDR3 is made up of 12 amino acids. The CDR3 sequence: CASRQDTDTQYF. The CDR3, as DNA: TGCGCCAGCAGGCAGGACACAGATACGCAGTATTTT.

This chain uses TRBV19 with TRBJ1-5, with D possibly matching TRBD1 (6 bases). Germline lookup yields CDR1 LNHDA and CDR2 SQIVND (reference sequence). The CDR3 extends over 15 amino acids. Trimming took off 6 bases at V and 3 bases at J, with 15 bases between the two ends. The CDR3 here is CASRPRGADNQPQHF. The CDR3 region has the DNA TGTGCCAGTAGGCCAAGGGGGGCCGACAATCAGCCCCAGCATTTT.

The genes are TRBV7-2 and TRBJ2-5, with 12 nucleotides matching TRBD2. The V gene's germline CDR1 is SGHTA and CDR2 FQGNSA. After removal of 5 bases from V and 4 bases from J, the junction contained 5 bases not matched to a gene. The CDR3 length is 15 residues. The CDR3 is CASSMTSGSSETQYF. The CDR3, as DNA: TGTGCCAGCAGCATGACTAGCGGGAGTTCAGAGACCCAGTACTTC. Looking up the rest from reference TRBV7-2 and TRBJ2-5 gives the full variable domain: GAGVSQSPSNKVTEKGKDVELRCDPISGHTALYWYRQSLGQGLEFLIYFQGNSAPDKSGLPSDRFSAERTGGSVSTLTIQRTQQEDSAVYLCASSMTSGSSETQYFGPGTRLLVL.

The chain combines TRBV6-1 with TRBJ2-2; 9 bases agree with TRBD2. J was trimmed by 6 bases and V by 7 bases; bases with no gene match: 12. The CDR3 extends over 16 amino acids. Germline V CDR1 and CDR2: MNHNS, SASEGT. The CDR3: CASNEGSGSGAGELFF. The CDR3 nucleotides are TGTGCCAGCAATGAGGGTAGCGGGAGTGGGGCCGGGGAGCTGTTTTTT.

On this clone: One base separates it from a far larger clone, so it is likely a read error. The chain links TRBV4-1 to TRBJ1-1; D is undetermined. Germline CDR1 is MGHRA and CDR2 is YSYEKL. CDR3 length: 15 amino acids. The CDR3, as DNA: TGCGCCAGCAGCCAGGGCTCGGGTGGGTACACTGAAGTTTTCTTT. Translation gives CASSQGSGGYTEVFF.

The chain has TRBV4-3 and TRBJ2-3; D tentatively reads TRBD1 or TRBD2 (5 bases each). Trimming stripped 2 bases from V and 4 bases from J, with 13 bases between. The CDR3 is made up of 15 amino acids. The germline V gene encodes CDR1 LGHNA and CDR2 YSLEER. Written as DNA, the CDR3 is TGCGCCAGCAGCCAACAACGGGGCAGGTCAGATACGCAGTATTTT. Its translation: CASSQQRGRSDTQYF.

This clone was observed a few times. V and J are TRBV11-2 and TRBJ1-1, with D perhaps matching TRBD1 (5 bases). CDR1 and CDR2 (germline): SGHAT, FQNNGV. The ends were cut back, 5 bases at V and 5 bases at J, with 9 bases in the middle. The CDR3 is 12 residues long. The chain's CDR3 is CASSMAGTEAFF. The CDR3 DNA follows: TGTGCCAGCAGCATGGCAGGGACTGAAGCTTTCTTT.

This chain links TRBV7-3 with TRBJ2-3; 11 bases fit TRBD2. The germline CDR1 and CDR2 sequences are SGHTA and FQGTGA. With V trimmed by 5 bases and J by 2 bases, 3 bases remained unmatched. CDR3 length equals 15 residues. CDR3 sequence reads: CASSPGLADTDTQYF. For the CDR3, the DNA is TGTGCCAGCAGCCCGGGACTAGCGGACACAGATACGCAGTATTTT.

This chain uses TRBV7-3 with TRBJ1-6; the match to TRBD1 covers 7 bases. V lost 5 bases and J lost 8; bases outside the gene matches: 9. From germline, CDR1 is SGHTA and CDR2 FQGTGA. The CDR3 consists of 15 residues. The CDR3 reads CASSLTGQLYSPLHF. The CDR3 bases are TGTGCCAGCAGCCTCACGGGACAGTTATATTCACCCCTCCACTTT.

Comment on this clone: The sample holds other DNA sequences that translate to the same CDR3. CDR3 residues: CAWSVSGNTIYF. CDR3 nucleotides: TGTGCCTGGAGTGTCTCTGGAAACACCATATATTTT. The rearrangement uses TRBV30 and TRBJ1-3; the D is unclear. Germline CDR1 GTSNPN, CDR2 SVGIG (reference sequence). Trimming pared 0 bases from V and 0 bases from J, leaving 0 bases between. The CDR3 runs 12 residues.

The chain links TRBV7-9 to TRBJ2-7, with 7 bases fitting TRBD1. Germline CDR1 SEHNR, CDR2 FQNEAQ (reference sequence). The CDR3 sequence is 14 residues long. J lost 4 bases, V lost 5 bases, and 8 bases had no gene match. The CDR3 spells CASSPKGAQYEQYF. In DNA form, the CDR3 reads TGTGCCAGCAGCCCGAAGGGGGCGCAGTACGAGCAGTACTTC.

The V call is TRBV28, the J call TRBJ1-1; a possible D gene is TRBD1 (5 bases). Trimming took off 4 bases at V and 3 bases at J, with 15 bases between the two ends. Germline V lookup: CDR1 MDHEN, CDR2 SYDVKM. The CDR3 consists of 15 residues. CDR3 bases: TGTGCCAGCAGTTCCCTCAGGGCAGAGGACACTGAAGCTTTCTTT. This translates into CASSSLRAEDTEAFF.

The chain couples TRBV4-2 to TRBJ2-1, with no clear D. This CDR3 is built from 14 residues. In germline, CDR1 is LGHNA, CDR2 YNFKEQ. Trimming removed 0 bases from V and 10 bases from J, with 13 bases in between. The CDR3 protein is CASSQDWNNGEQFF. In nucleotides, the CDR3 is TGTGCCAGCAGCCAAGATTGGAATAACGGGGAGCAGTTCTTC.

This clone has a single count. The genes are TRBV30 and TRBJ2-5; 9 bases are shared with TRBD2. The germline V gene has CDR1 GTSNPN and CDR2 SVGIG (reference sequence). With 5 bases clipped from V and 5 bases from J, the junction kept 6 bases outside the gene matches. The CDR3 consists of 13 residues. CDR3 nucleotide sequence: TGTGCCTGGGCGGGAGGGCCTCTGGAGACCCAGTACTTC. This gives the protein CAWAGGPLETQYF.

A remark on this clone: The same CDR3 can be traced to other DNA sequences in this sample. The rearrangement links TRBV6-4 to TRBJ2-3; a weak D match, TRBD2 (6 bases). The CDR3 loop spans 15 amino acids. From germline, CDR1 is MRHNA and CDR2 SNTAGT. The V end was cut by 2 bases, the J end by 0 bases, with 9 bases between. The CDR3 loop reads CASSDGSGSTDTQYF. Here the CDR3 DNA reads TGTGCCAGCAGTGACGGGAGCGGGAGCACAGATACGCAGTATTTT.

The chain employs TRBV5-1 and TRBJ1-1; perhaps TRBD1 as D (5 bases). V was cut by 4 bases and J by 6 bases, with 22 bases left in between. Germline V lookup: CDR1 SGHRS, CDR2 YFSETQ. The length of the CDR3 is 16 residues. CDR3 residues: CASSPMGGEGSAEAFF. Written as DNA, the CDR3 is TGCGCCAGCAGCCCAATGGGGGGTGAAGGATCGGCTGAAGCTTTCTTT.

The genes are TRBV19 and TRBJ2-7; 7 bases are a match to TRBD1. The CDR3 spans 11 residues. CDR1 and CDR2 from the germline V gene are LNHDA and SQIVND (reference sequence). Losses at the gene ends were 9 bases for V and 3 bases for J; bases not matched to a gene: 2. The CDR3 loop is CASRDSYEQYF. In DNA, the CDR3 is TGTGCCAGCAGGGACAGCTACGAGCAGTACTTC.

This rearrangement joins TRBV18 to TRBJ2-7, with 7 bases lining up with TRBD1. V shed 3 bases and J 7 bases; nucleotides not matched to a gene: 3. The CDR3 length is 12 residues. From germline, CDR1 is KGHSH and CDR2 LQKENI. The chain's CDR3 is CASSPTTGEQYF. DNA for the CDR3: TGTGCCAGCTCACCGACGACAGGGGAGCAGTACTTC.